The source of this TCR beta chain is a study of cytomegalovirus exposure and HLA in healthy donors (dated by TCRdb to about 2017). Background for the entire study: In an earlier analysis of roughly 500 of the donors, 276 Gb of sequence data and some 120 million unique TCR beta sequences from about 190 million T cells were reported. HLA typing covered class I and class II loci at four-digit resolution. Using immunosequencing, the study profiled T cell repertoires from some 670 subjects and related those repertoires to cytomegalovirus serostatus. An early release that covered around 590 HLA-typed donors contained about 300 gigabases of sequencing data and about 84 million unique TCR sequences. Every discovery cohort repertoire had been produced on one sequencing platform. Five DR-DQ haplotypes were handled as single units for association and clustering because linkage in the cohort was strong. An earlier analysis of 587 of the donors used high-throughput TCR beta sequencing to judge whether each TCR beta V gene segment behaved as functional or pseudogenic. A later analysis re-analyzed previously published TCR beta repertoires from roughly 690 donors and added high-resolution HLA genotyping to study TCR occurrence patterns. In addition to the first cohort of around 670 subjects, a separate validation cohort of 120 different subjects was used. To predict cytomegalovirus infection status, the study brought together high-throughput TCR immunosequencing, statistical association of individual TCRs with disease status, and machine learning. Donor age, sex, ethnicity and CMV serostatus were compiled alongside the repertoire data. The study aimed to test whether cataloging public T cell receptors could reveal signatures of past pathogen exposure. Rather than using new phenotypic data, the later analysis identified candidate immune exposures from TCR beta sequences and from how often those sequences occurred across donors. Among the 398 genotyped donors, around 81% belonged to the genetic ancestry cluster associated with self-reported Caucasian donors. Among over 350 genotyped donors of the cohort, an average of around 240,000 unique TCR beta nucleotide sequences were sequenced per donor, roughly 20% of them non-productive. The number of typed donors differed by locus: 629-630 for A, B, C, DRB1 and DQB1; approximately 520 for DQA1; about 600 for DPA1; and some 450 for DPB1. Genome-wide SNP genotypes for about 55% of the roughly 670 donors were used in a later genetic analysis, which treated that subset as a discovery cohort.

The cohort was made up of roughly 670 healthy bone marrow donors. Cohort members were all nominally healthy when sampled, although unrecorded immune exposures were likely present. The donor tested CMV seropositive and was one of the 289 seropositive cohort members. A peripheral blood sample was provided by each donor, and peripheral blood mononuclear cells were used for TCR beta sequencing. Genomic DNA extraction from the blood cell samples was performed with the Qiagen DNeasy Blood Extraction Kit. Points the paper makes about the study in general: In a later genetic analysis, a missense DCLRE1C variant was associated with V-gene and J-gene trimming of TCR beta chains, and the association was replicated in an independent cohort. Broadly in line with IMGT annotations, most TCR beta V segments showed up in productive rearrangements about 87% or about 30% of the time in an earlier analysis of several hundred of the donors. When HLA alleles, especially DR and DQ, strongly co-occurred, attributing TCR associations to individual alleles was difficult. Seventeen rarely observed V segments, including chromosome 9 orphons, were excluded from the earlier analysis of just under 600 of the donors because counts were too low. In a later analysis, several top co-occurrence clusters were reported to appear linked to parvovirus B19, influenza, CMV and Epstein-Barr virus. The sequencing pipeline was judged likely to have produced a cluster of highly shared sequence variants as a technical artifact. A later analysis found that TCR association rates varied across HLA loci, with DRB1 alleles showing the most associated TCRs and HLA-C alleles the fewest. Because some donors lacked HLA typing at each locus, the association tests relied only on the typed subset. While some public TCRs were present in many individuals, most TCR sequences turned up only very rarely across donors. In a later analysis, HLA-associated TCR beta chains were found to be more clonally expanded and to have lower generation probabilities than equally common non-associated chains. The classifier was reported to diagnose cytomegalovirus status with high specificity and sensitivity in both the original and validation cohorts. Correlated functional status among segregating V segments might reflect linkage disequilibrium, but an unknown experimental factor could not be ruled out. Roughly uniform sequencing depth across donors was assumed in presence/absence analyses, although this assumption may not hold. A further reported finding was that TCR beta sequences accurately predicted the HLA-A and HLA-B alleles for most subjects in the first cohort. A few of the identified cytomegalovirus-associated TCR beta chains were confirmed in vitro to be specific for cytomegalovirus antigens. The only immune exposure information available for the cohort was CMV serostatus. Some IMGT-functional V segments, including TRBV6-2 and TRBV6-3, could not be distinguished by the 87-base-pair reads and were therefore excluded. Most CMV-associated TCR beta chains appeared to be HLA-restricted in a later analysis, and the HLA associations seemed to be driven largely by CMV exposure. According to a later genetic analysis, donors in an Asian-associated ancestry cluster had fewer N-insertions in productive TCRs than the roughly 700-donor mean. Only TCR beta chains were sequenced in this cohort, and the absence of alpha or paired-chain data limited detectable features. A total of about 150 TCR beta chains were listed by the study as associated with cytomegalovirus. Specific HLA alleles were associated with more than 15,000 TCR beta sequences at a false discovery rate of 0.05 in a later analysis. According to the authors, the approach could potentially be generalized to other disease states and immunological phenotypes.

This clone was found a few times. Its antigen remains undetermined. Nothing much larger sits one base from this clone, and base qualities are not available. The CDR1 and CDR2 encoded by the germline V gene are SNHLY and FYNNEI. V sheds 3 bases and J sheds 5 bases, leaving 14 bases between their ends. Spanning cysteine to phenylalanine, the CDR3 consists of 14 amino acids. The retained sequence is limited to the CDR3, 42 bases, with the frame set at the first base. Library creation used the immunoSEQ multiplex PCR assay. The multiplex PCR relied on a mix of 60 forward primers for TCR Vbeta segments and 13 reverse primers for TCR Jbeta segments. A multiplex PCR assay on genomic DNA amplified the CDR3 region of rearranged TCR beta genes. The amplified TCR beta libraries were sequenced on the Illumina HiSeq System as 87-base-pair reads. In the authors' own workflow: In a later analysis, approximately 74 million unique TCR beta chains were counted across the roughly 610 repertoires, and about 10 million of these chains were shared by at least two donors. Raw reads were error-corrected and collapsed into unique sequences with a nearest-neighbor algorithm that merged closely related sequences to remove PCR and sequencing errors. Alignment of CDR3 sequences to IMGT reference sequences was used to assign V, D and J gene segments. For a sequence to be retained, a match of at least six nucleotides to both a V gene segment and a J gene segment was required. Rearrangements were classified as productive when the CDR3 lacked stop codons and remained in frame with V and J, and all other rearrangements were classified as non-productive. Following IMGT convention, CDR3 was defined as the stretch from the second conserved V-encoded cysteine to the conserved J-encoded phenylalanine. In an earlier analysis of more than 550 of the donors, sequences lacking an unambiguous match to a single V gene segment were excluded. An earlier analysis of 587 of the donors called V segments functional above 56.7% productive rearrangements and segregating when the between-donor standard deviation exceeded 5%. A statistical classification framework was built for diagnosing cytomegalovirus status from the catalog of TCR beta chain sequences. A later analysis assigned V and J genes by comparing TCR nucleotide sequences with IMGT/GENE-DB human TR gene sequences. The TCRdist pipeline was used in a later analysis to assign CDR3 sequences and most-parsimonious VDJ recombination scenarios. In a later analysis, each TCR beta chain was defined by its CDR3 amino acid sequence together with its V-gene family, and reads without a unique V-gene family were excluded. To address suspected cross-contamination and a sequencing artifact, a later analysis removed 592 highly shared, low-generation-probability nucleotide sequences. For each public chain, a later analysis derived a clonal expansion index from normalized ranks of inferred template counts within each repertoire. A later analysis computed generation probabilities with a VDJ recombination model fitted to out-of-frame rearrangements, and checked the results against IGoR. A later analysis scored TCR-TCR, TCR-HLA and TCR-CMV co-occurrence with hypergeometric tests, applying a repertoire-size bias correction to TCR pairs. In a later analysis, false discovery rates were estimated by permuting HLA or CMV assignments 20 times. In a later analysis, co-occurring TCRs were grouped with DBSCAN, and TCRdist sequence similarity was added when clustering was performed within HLA-allele-positive subsets. Repertoires with fewer than 30,000 or more than 120,000 public chains were left out of co-occurrence clustering, as were four to six repertoires with anomalous nucleotide sharing. In its TCRdb copy, this immuneACCESS table keeps in-frame sequences only and misses some clones. Where compared with another copy, unresolved V genes explain less than half of these, and the others have no known cause. From that table come the V and J calls and clone size; the DNA was used to work out D and trimming. The sample profile shows approximately 84,000 clones; about 68% of them were found once. The ten largest clones add up to about 8.6% of the sample.

Sequencing was done on a sample of PBMCs. Recombination linked TRBV2 to TRBJ2-7; TRBD1 is a weak D gene call, 5 bases matching. This receptor was identified in a man aged 35 to 55 in good health and CMV-seropositive. The base sequence is TGTGCCAGCAGTGACGGGCAGGGAATCGACGAGCAGTACTTC. Its translation reads: CASSDGQGIDEQYF.